Listed below are T cell receptor beta chains from one sample, sequenced in a study of blood T cell repertoires in COVID-19. TCRdb's table, derived via immunoSEQ multiplex PCR, lists solely in-frame clones and lacks some. The profile shows approximately 52,000 clones, under 90% of them singletons. The specimen was peripheral blood. Every receptor here comes from a woman older than 75 with acute or convalescent COVID-19. Each CDR3 is given with its conserved first and last residue. A D gene is named only where the DNA matches it firmly. Size tells how often a clone was seen (once, few, many) or the class of an expanded clone, and some rows leave it out.

TRBV21-1,TRBJ1-1,NA,NA,CASSKGEDRENTEAFF,TGTGCCAGCAGCAAAGGGGAGGACAGGGAGAACACTGAAGCTTTCTTT
TRBV5-1,TRBJ1-2,NA,NA,CASSLGEGRYGYTF,TGCGCCAGCAGCTTGGGTGAGGGGAGGTATGGCTACACCTTC
TRBV20-1,TRBJ2-7,TRBD2,NA,CSASKRGGNRDSQYF,TGCAGTGCTAGTAAGCGCGGGGGAAACCGAGACTCGCAGTACTTC
TRBV7-6,TRBJ1-2,TRBD1,NA,CASSLGWDRGYGGYTF,TGTGCCAGCAGCTTAGGCTGGGACAGGGGGTACGGTGGCTACACCTTC
TRBV7-9,TRBJ2-7,NA,NA,CASSLVAGSEGEQYF,TGTGCCAGCAGCTTAGTTGCAGGCTCCGAGGGCGAGCAGTACTTC
TRBV13,TRBJ2-1,TRBD2,NA,CASSKTTGLAGGRSYNEQFF,TGTGCCAGCAGCAAAACCACGGGACTAGCGGGGGGGCGCTCCTACAATGAGCAGTTCTTC
TRBV23-1,TRBJ1-2,NA,NA,CAKRLHRVDGYTF,TGCGCCAAGCGACTTCACAGGGTGGATGGCTACACCTTC
TRBV29-1,TRBJ2-3,NA,NA,CSVSLATSTDTQYF,TGCAGCGTTTCACTAGCCACGAGCACAGATACGCAGTATTTT
TRBV5-6,TRBJ1-2,NA,NA,CASSWLMGASLYGYTF,TGTGCCAGCAGCTGGCTAATGGGGGCCTCTCTCTATGGCTACACCTTC
TRBV4-1,TRBJ2-2,TRBD2,once,CASSQEFGLAGLTGGELFF,TGCGCCAGCAGCCAAGAGTTCGGGTTAGCGGGACTAACGGGCGGGGAGCTGTTTTTT
TRBV18,TRBJ1-2,NA,NA,CASSQSRQSGDGYTF,TGTGCCAGCTCCCAGTCAAGACAGTCCGGAGATGGCTACACCTTC
TRBV9,TRBJ2-2,TRBD2,NA,CASSVVLAGANTGELFF,TGTGCCAGCAGCGTAGTTCTAGCGGGGGCCAACACCGGGGAGCTGTTTTTT
TRBV6-5,TRBJ1-2,TRBD1,NA,CASIPTGTYGYTF,TGTGCCAGCATTCCGACAGGGACCTATGGCTACACCTTC
TRBV10-3,TRBJ1-4,NA,NA,CAISDQGTNEKLFF,TGTGCCATCAGTGACCAGGGAACTAATGAAAAACTGTTTTTT
TRBV18,TRBJ2-7,NA,NA,CASSPPVKGLGYEQYF,TGTGCCAGCTCACCACCGGTTAAGGGGCTAGGCTACGAGCAGTACTTC
TRBV5-1,TRBJ2-7,NA,NA,CASSGPGQTYEQYF,TGCGCCAGCAGCGGACCGGGACAAACCTACGAGCAGTACTTC
TRBV2,TRBJ1-6,TRBD1,NA,CASSYRGQLNNSPLHF,TGTGCCAGCAGCTACAGGGGACAGCTTAATAATTCACCCCTCCACTTT
TRBV7-7,TRBJ2-3,NA,NA,CASSHPGSDTQYF,TGTGCTAGCAGCCATCCCGGTTCAGATACGCAGTATTTT
TRBV4-1,TRBJ2-7,NA,NA,CASSQAEGGLYEQYF,TGCGCCAGCAGCCAAGCCGAGGGGGGGCTCTACGAGCAGTACTTC
TRBV14,TRBJ1-1,NA,NA,CASSPQDSWYMNTEAFF,TGTGCCAGCAGCCCACAAGATTCGTGGTACATGAACACTGAAGCTTTCTTT
TRBV11-3,TRBJ2-7,NA,NA,CASSLDQVSEQYF,TGTGCCAGCAGCTTAGATCAGGTTTCCGAGCAGTACTTC
TRBV9,TRBJ1-2,NA,NA,CASSVGRAFGYGYTF,TGTGCCAGCAGCGTAGGGAGGGCTTTTGGCTATGGCTACACCTTC
TRBV5-6,TRBJ1-2,NA,NA,CASSLQDFYGYTF,TGTGCCAGCAGCTTACAGGATTTCTATGGCTACACCTTC
TRBV3-1/TRBV3-2,TRBJ2-1,NA,NA,CASSQDGRSEQFF,TGTGCCAGCAGCCAAGACGGGAGAAGTGAGCAGTTCTTC
TRBV5-1,TRBJ2-1,NA,few,CASSGAVDEQFF,TGCGCCAGCAGCGGGGCGGTGGATGAGCAGTTCTTC
TRBV19,TRBJ1-4,NA,few,CASSTWSLNEKLFF,TGTGCCAGTAGTACTTGGTCCCTAAATGAAAAACTGTTTTTT
TRBV5-1,TRBJ1-1,NA,few,CASSWGVQAEAFF,TGCGCCAGCAGCTGGGGGGTGCAGGCTGAAGCTTTCTTT
TRBV11-2,TRBJ1-2,NA,NA,CASSLDLGVGYGYTF,TGTGCCAGCAGCTTAGATCTGGGCGTAGGCTATGGCTACACCTTC
TRBV5-1,TRBJ2-3,NA,NA,CASSLGGAWTDTQYF,TGCGCCAGCAGCTTGGGGGGCGCTTGGACAGATACGCAGTATTTT
TRBV4-2,TRBJ1-2,NA,NA,CASSTGDNYGYTF,TGTGCCAGCAGCACGGGGGATAACTATGGCTACACCTTC
TRBV7-9,TRBJ2-1,NA,NA,CASSFHRQSSYNEQFF,TGTGCCAGCAGCTTTCATAGACAGAGCTCCTACAATGAGCAGTTCTTC
TRBV11-3,TRBJ2-3,TRBD2,once,CASSLTSSTDTQYF,TGTGCCAGCAGCTTGACTAGCAGCACAGATACGCAGTATTTT
TRBV18,TRBJ1-3,TRBD1,NA,CASSADRGISGNTIYF,TGTGCCAGCTCAGCGGACAGGGGGATCTCTGGAAACACCATATATTTT
TRBV7-2,TRBJ2-3,NA,NA,CASSLKPPRDRLSTGTQYF,TGTGCCAGCAGCTTAAAGCCCCCCCGAGACAGGTTGTCCACGGGTACGCAGTATTTT
TRBV4-1,TRBJ1-1,NA,NA,CASSQDQNIGNTEAFF,TGCGCCAGCAGCCAAGATCAGAACATTGGGAACACTGAAGCTTTCTTT
TRBV19,TRBJ1-5,NA,NA,CASSAGTYQPQHF,TGTGCCAGTAGCGCCGGGACATACCAGCCCCAGCATTTT
TRBV11-2,TRBJ1-3,NA,NA,CASSPVSGNTIYF,TGTGCCAGCAGCCCGGTTTCTGGAAACACCATATATTTT
TRBV3-1/TRBV3-2,TRBJ2-5,NA,NA,CASSQDGREQETQYF,TGTGCCAGCAGCCAAGACGGACGGGAGCAAGAGACCCAGTACTTC
TRBV13,TRBJ1-2,TRBD1,NA,CASRPGQGNYGYTF,TGTGCCAGCCGACCGGGACAGGGGAACTATGGCTACACCTTC
TRBV6-5,TRBJ1-2,TRBD1,NA,CASHSTGNYGYTF,TGTGCCAGCCATTCGACAGGGAACTATGGCTACACCTTC
TRBV3-1/TRBV3-2,TRBJ1-1,TRBD1,once,CASSTTGTASEAFF,TGTGCCAGCAGCACCACCGGGACAGCCTCCGAAGCTTTCTTT
TRBV13,TRBJ1-5,NA,NA,CASSLSGGGRRNQPQHF,TGTGCCAGCAGCTTATCTGGGGGAGGGAGGCGCAATCAGCCCCAGCATTTT
TRBV9,TRBJ2-2,TRBD2,NA,CASSLAGAGELFF,TGTGCCAGCAGCTTAGCGGGGGCCGGGGAGCTGTTTTTT
TRBV5-1,TRBJ2-3,TRBD2,NA,CASSLLAGESTDTQYF,TGCGCCAGCAGCCTCCTAGCGGGGGAATCCACAGATACGCAGTATTTT
TRBV9,TRBJ2-2,NA,NA,CASSVERLATSGELFF,TGTGCCAGCAGCGTAGAGAGGCTAGCCACTTCCGGGGAGCTGTTTTTT
TRBV18,TRBJ1-6,TRBD1,NA,CASSPDRGSVNSPLHF,TGTGCCAGCTCACCGGACAGGGGATCTGTTAATTCACCCCTCCACTTT
TRBV5-1,TRBJ2-7,TRBD2,NA,CASSFLAGGAYEQYF,TGCGCCAGCAGCTTTCTAGCGGGGGGTGCCTACGAGCAGTACTTC
TRBV5-4,TRBJ1-6,TRBD1,NA,CASSLDRGSSPLHF,TGTGCCAGCAGCTTGGACAGGGGTTCTTCACCCCTCCACTTT
TRBV6-5,TRBJ2-7,TRBD1,NA,CASGQATYEQYF,TGTGCCAGCGGACAGGCAACCTACGAGCAGTACTTC
TRBV2,TRBJ2-2,NA,NA,CASSEYPGRNTGELFF,TGTGCCAGCAGTGAATATCCGGGGAGGAACACCGGGGAGCTGTTTTTT
TRBV5-1,TRBJ1-6,NA,NA,CASSLDSSARPLHF,TGCGCCAGCAGCCTAGACAGCTCAGCTAGGCCCCTCCACTTT
TRBV2,TRBJ1-1,NA,once,CASMGPLNTEAFF,TGTGCCAGCATGGGCCCATTGAACACTGAAGCTTTCTTT
TRBV18,TRBJ2-7,NA,NA,CASSPGAQYEQYF,TGTGCCAGCTCACCAGGGGCGCAGTACGAGCAGTACTTC
TRBV19,TRBJ1-4,NA,NA,CASSSREVLFF,TGTGCCAGTAGTTCTAGGGAGGTACTGTTTTTT